Listed here are 30 T cell receptor beta chains from one sample, sequenced in a study of response to subunit inactivated influenza vaccine. Via MiXCR, TCRdb re-called the RT-PCR reads, giving one row per CDR3 protein. This table holds some 480,000 distinct CDR3 sequences, approximately 10% found once. The sequencing used PBMCs from blood, collected 35 to 45 days after vaccination. These TCRs come from a man aged 50 or older who received an inactivated influenza vaccine.

This chain connects TRBV9 to TRBJ1-6, with D unresolved. CDR3 size: 14 residues. Germline lookup yields CDR1 SGDLS and CDR2 YYNGEE. V was shortened by 4 bases and J by 9 bases, with 14 bases between the two germline ends. CDR3 in amino acids: CASSPGISGSPLHF. For the CDR3, the DNA is TGTGCCAGCAGCCCGGGAATCAGCGGTTCACCCCTCCACTTT.

The chain links TRBV5-6 to TRBJ2-3; TRBD1 aligns across 7 bases. Trimming cost V 1 base and J 0 bases; bases outside gene matches: 2. CDR3 length: 15 amino acids. Germline values: CDR1 SGHDT, CDR2 YYEEEE. CDR3 amino acids: CASSLKQGSTDTQYF. CDR3 nucleotides: TGTGCCAGCAGCTTGAAACAGGGGAGCACAGATACGCAGTATTTT.

This clonotype showed up many times. The genes are TRBV12-3 or TRBV12-4 and TRBJ2-2; 8 positions agree with TRBD2. This CDR3 is 15 amino acids long. V was clipped by 5 bases and J by 4 bases; unmatched bases: 6. The CDR3 loop reads CASSPGGLGTGELFF. The CDR3 DNA sequence: TGTGCCAGCAGTCCGGGGGGGTTAGGCACCGGGGAGCTGTTTTTT.

The chain links TRBV10-3 to TRBJ1-1; 7 positions agree with TRBD1. The CDR3 covers 16 residues. V trimming: 6 bases; J trimming: 3 bases; junction bases outside the gene matches: 13. CDR1 is ENHRY, CDR2 SYGVKD, per germline. Here the CDR3 DNA reads TGTGCCATCAGACAACAGGGGTTTAGCCGAGACACTGAAGCTTTCTTT. Translation: CAIRQQGFSRDTEAFF.

The CDR3 nucleotides read TGTGCCAGCAGCTGGGCGGACGGTCAAGAGACCCAGTACTTC. The encoded protein is CASSWADGQETQYF. V usage is TRBV7-9 and J usage is TRBJ2-5, with unresolved D. The germline CDR1 and CDR2 sequences are SEHNR and FQNEAQ (reference sequence). This CDR3 has 14 amino acids. V lost 4 bases and J 2 bases, leaving 11 bases between the germline ends.

This clonotype was seen only a few times. J is TRBJ2-2 and V is TRBV7-2; the match to TRBD2 covers 14 bases. CDR1 is SGHTA and CDR2 is FQGNSA in the germline V gene. V lost 6 bases, J lost 3 bases, and 3 bases stayed unmatched. This CDR3 is 16 amino acids long. The CDR3 sequence: CASRGLAGGYTGELFF. CDR3 nucleotide sequence: TGTGCCAGCAGAGGACTAGCGGGGGGCTACACCGGGGAGCTGTTTTTT.

This clonotype has just a few counts. CDR3 nucleotide sequence: TGTGCCAGCAGAAATACAGGGGCAGGTGAAAAACTGTTTTTT. The encoded protein is CASRNTGAGEKLFF. The rearrangement uses TRBV12-3 or TRBV12-4 and TRBJ1-4; 7 bases are a match to TRBD1. The V segment lost 6 bases and the J segment 7 bases; nucleotides outside the gene matches: 8. The CDR3 loop spans 14 amino acids.

The table lists this clonotype with many counts. V and J are TRBV7-2 and TRBJ2-3; D gene uncertain. The CDR3 loop spans 13 amino acids. From germline, CDR1 is SGHTA and CDR2 FQGNSA. The V end was cut by 5 bases, the J end by 6 bases, with 12 bases between. This CDR3 is CASSKAAVDTQYF. The CDR3 DNA follows: TGTGCCAGCAGCAAAGCAGCAGTGGATACGCAGTATTTT.

This chain connects TRBV10-3 to TRBJ1-3, with D unresolved. The CDR3 is 15 amino acids. Germline V gene lookup returns CDR1 ENHRY and CDR2 SYGVKD. V shed 4 bases and J shed 0 bases, with 10 bases lying between them. CDR3 coding DNA: TGTGCCATCAGTGGAGGCGTCAACTCTGGAAACACCATATATTTT. Translating gives CAISGGVNSGNTIYF.

This clonotype was seen many times. The CDR3 reads CASSPRDRRYEQYF. The CDR3 DNA sequence: TGTGCCAGCAGCCCACGGGACAGACGCTACGAGCAGTACTTC. J is TRBJ2-7 and V is TRBV7-2; 7 nucleotides match TRBD1. This CDR3 spans 14 amino acids. V lost 5 bases to trimming and J lost 3 bases; unmatched junction nucleotides: 7. From germline, CDR1 is SGHTA and CDR2 FQGNSA.

This clonotype occurred many times. The junction departs from the called germline gene at one end, perhaps through a read error. The chain is built from TRBV7-2 and TRBJ1-5; D gene unclear. The CDR3 is 13 residues long. CDR1 and CDR2 from the germline V gene are SGHTA and FQGNSA. In DNA, the CDR3 is TGTGCCAGCAGTTTAGGAAGGGTTCAGCCCCAGCATTTT. As protein: CASSLGRVQPQHF.

The rearrangement links TRBV13 to TRBJ2-3; D is uncertain. V lost 1 base to trimming and J lost 2 bases, with 10 bases between them. CDR1 is PRHDT and CDR2 is FYEKMQ in the germline V gene (reference sequence). CDR3 size: 15 residues. The CDR3 bases are TGTGCCAGCAGCTTAGACTATAGATACACAGATACGCAGTATTTT. Its protein is CASSLDYRYTDTQYF.

The V and J genes are TRBV10-3 and TRBJ2-7; D unclear. The V end lost 5 bases, the J end lost 1 base, and 9 bases lay between the germline ends. Per germline, CDR1 ENHRY and CDR2 SYGVKD. This CDR3 spans 13 amino acids. CDR3 sequence (DNA): TGTGCCATCAGTTCCGACGAGTCCTACGAGCAGTACTTC. It encodes CAISSDESYEQYF.

This chain connects TRBV29-1 to TRBJ2-3; no reliable D call. There are 15 residues in the CDR3. Germline lookup yields CDR1 SQVTM and CDR2 ANQGSEA. Trimming stripped 0 bases from V and 0 bases from J, with 10 bases between. CDR3 protein: CSVEDAVSSTDTQYF. The CDR3 DNA reads as TGCAGCGTTGAAGACGCGGTATCTAGCACAGATACGCAGTATTTT.

This clonotype was seen more than once but under ten times. The rearrangement joins TRBV20-1 to TRBJ2-5, with a tentative D call TRBD2 (6 bases). Deletions cut 1 base from V and 1 base from J, with 16 bases between. Germline CDR1 is DFQATT and CDR2 is SNEGSKA (reference sequence). CDR3 length equals 16 residues. In DNA, the CDR3 is TGCAGTGCTAGAGTGCGAAACGGAGGGGCCCAAGAGACCCAGTACTTC. This sequence encodes CSARVRNGGAQETQYF.

The table lists this clonotype with many counts. The rearrangement links TRBV29-1 to TRBJ1-2; maybe TRBD1 (6 bases). The CDR3 covers 13 residues. Trimming stripped 3 bases from V and 3 bases from J, with 11 bases between. Germline V gene lookup returns CDR1 SQVTM and CDR2 ANQGSEA. CDR3 DNA sequence: TGCAGCGTTGACAGGGGAGAGGACTATGGCTACACCTTC. This codes for CSVDRGEDYGYTF.

This chain connects TRBV11-3 to TRBJ2-1, with D possibly being TRBD1 or TRBD2 (5 bases each). V was trimmed by 1 base and J by 5 bases, leaving 9 bases between them. The CDR3 has 14 amino acids. The germline CDR1 and CDR2 sequences are SGHNT and YENEEA. CDR3 nucleotide sequence: TGTGCCAGCAGCTTAGTGGGGCGGGACAATGAGCAGTTCTTC. Amino acids: CASSLVGRDNEQFF.

This chain connects TRBV20-1 to TRBJ2-6; 7 bases fit TRBD2. The CDR3 length is 14 residues. The germline V gene encodes CDR1 DFQATT and CDR2 SNEGSKA (reference sequence). V was clipped by 3 bases and J by 1 base; unmatched bases: 0. The CDR3 spells CSARRESGANVLTF. The CDR3 DNA reads as TGCAGTGCTAGGCGGGAGTCTGGGGCCAACGTCCTGACTTTC.

The chain recombines TRBV5-1 with TRBJ2-1; the match to TRBD2 covers 9 bases. The ends lost 0 bases at V and 6 bases at J; junction bases unmatched: 10. Germline loops: CDR1 SGHRS, CDR2 YFSETQ. The CDR3 is 17 amino acids. This CDR3 is CASSLVAIAGVSNEQFF. CDR3 bases: TGCGCCAGCAGCTTGGTGGCAATAGCGGGAGTGAGCAATGAGCAGTTCTTC.

This sequence joins TRBV4-3 and TRBJ2-1; the D is unclear. This CDR3 has 13 residues. V lost 6 bases and J 7 bases, leaving 13 bases between the germline ends. CDR1 and CDR2 from the germline V gene are LGHNA and YSLEER. CDR3 coding DNA: TGCGCCAGCAGTCAATCCCTTGGGAATGAGCAGTTCTTC. Its translation: CASSQSLGNEQFF.

The chain has TRBV7-2 and TRBJ2-5; 9 bases match TRBD2. The germline gives CDR1 SGHTA, CDR2 FQGNSA. The CDR3 sequence is 16 residues long. Losses at the gene ends were 2 bases for V and 5 bases for J; bases not matched to a gene: 9. The CDR3 nucleotides read TGTGCCAGCAGCTTAACAGGCGGGGGGGCCGGGGAGACCCAGTACTTC. Protein: CASSLTGGGAGETQYF. The full variable domain, completed using reference TRBV7-2 and TRBJ2-5, is GAGVSQSPSNKVTEKGKDVELRCDPISGHTALYWYRQSLGQGLEFLIYFQGNSAPDKSGLPSDRFSAERTGGSVSTLTIQRTQQEDSAVYLCASSLTGGGAGETQYFGPGTRLLVL.

The CDR3 sequence is CASSWTGLNEQFF. As DNA, the CDR3 is TGTGCCAGCAGCTGGACGGGACTTAATGAGCAGTTCTTC. The chain couples TRBV5-6 to TRBJ2-1; perhaps TRBD2 as D (6 bases). The CDR3 consists of 13 residues. Germline CDR1 is SGHDT and CDR2 is YYEEEE. V was shortened by 3 bases and J by 7 bases, with 11 bases between the two germline ends.

This clonotype was counted between two and nine times. This chain links TRBV6-1 with TRBJ2-2, with TRBD2 matching over 8 bases. This CDR3 is 13 amino acids long. The V gene end was trimmed by 10 bases and the J gene end by 2 bases; junction bases not matched to a gene: 3. CDR1 and CDR2 (germline): MNHNS, SASEGT. The CDR3 loop reads CATSGGNTGELFF. The CDR3 nucleotides are TGTGCCACAAGCGGGGGAAACACCGGGGAGCTGTTTTTT.

This clonotype was seen many times. This chain connects TRBV2 to TRBJ2-7; tentatively, D is TRBD2 (5 bases). CDR3 length: 13 residues. The germline V gene encodes CDR1 SNHLY and CDR2 FYNNEI. Trimming shortened V by 6 bases and J by 3 bases, and 12 bases separated the two germline ends. CDR3 sequence reads: CASSYGGNYEQYF. For the CDR3, the DNA is TGTGCCAGCAGCTACGGAGGAAACTACGAGCAGTACTTC. Full variable domain (rest looked up from reference TRBV2 and TRBJ2-7): EPEVTQTPSHQVTQMGQEVILRCVPISNHLYFYWYRQILGQKVEFLVSFYNNEISEKSEIFDDQFSVERPDGSNFTLKIRSTKLEDSAMYFCASSYGGNYEQYFGPGTRLTVT.

This clonotype appeared many times. The rearrangement joins TRBV20-1 to TRBJ2-7; 8 bases fit TRBD2. V dropped 6 bases and J dropped 1; count of bases not matched to a gene: 14. The CDR3 extends over 16 amino acids. The germline V gene encodes CDR1 DFQATT and CDR2 SNEGSKA (reference sequence). Here the CDR3 DNA reads TGCAGTGCCACCCCGGGGGCGGGGGGTCTATCCTACGAGCAGTACTTC. This sequence encodes CSATPGAGGLSYEQYF.

This clonotype was counted between two and nine times. This chain joins TRBV5-1 and TRBJ1-6; tentatively, D is TRBD1 (6 bases). The CDR3 totals 17 residues. V lost 3 bases, J lost 10 bases, and 23 bases lay in between. CDR1 and CDR2 from the germline V gene are SGHRS and YFSETQ. CDR3 in amino acids: CASSWDRDTQLTSPLHF. For the CDR3, the DNA is TGCGCCAGCAGCTGGGACCGGGACACTCAACTCACGTCACCCCTCCACTTT. Full variable domain (rest looked up from reference TRBV5-1 and TRBJ1-6): KAGVTQTPRYLIKTRGQQVTLSCSPISGHRSVSWYQQTPGQGLQFLFEYFSETQRNKGNFPGRFSGRQFSNSRSEMNVSTLELGDSALYLCASSWDRDTQLTSPLHFGNGTRLTVT.

CDR3 residues: CASSVDEAGTYNEQFF. The CDR3 nucleotides read TGTGCCAGCAGCGTAGACGAAGCGGGAACATACAATGAGCAGTTCTTC. The chain combines TRBV9 with TRBJ2-1; 7 bases are a match to TRBD2. This CDR3 is 16 amino acids long. With V trimmed by 0 bases and J by 4 bases, 7 bases remained unmatched. CDR1 SGDLS and CDR2 YYNGEE come from the germline V gene.

The chain uses TRBV9 and TRBJ2-5; tentatively, D is TRBD2 (5 bases). The V end was cut by 0 bases, the J end by 3 bases, with 12 bases between. CDR1 SGDLS and CDR2 YYNGEE come from the germline V gene. This CDR3 region has 15 residues. CDR3 in amino acids: CASSVGGLLEETQYF. In DNA, the CDR3 is TGTGCCAGCAGCGTAGGTGGACTCCTGGAAGAGACCCAGTACTTC.

The chain is built from TRBV6-6 and TRBJ2-7; the match to TRBD1 covers 7 bases. The V segment lost 8 bases and the J segment 2 bases; nucleotides outside the gene matches: 3. Per the germline V gene, CDR1 is MNHNY and CDR2 is SVGAGI (reference sequence). CDR3 size: 12 residues. DNA of the CDR3: TGTGCCAGCGAGGGGGCGACCTACGAGCAGTACTTC. Translation gives CASEGATYEQYF.

This clonotype showed up just a few times. J is TRBJ2-7 and V is TRBV27; 7 bases agree with TRBD1. This CDR3 has 17 amino acids. CDR1 is MNHEY and CDR2 is SMNVEV in the germline V gene (reference sequence). With 1 base clipped from V and 3 bases from J, the junction kept 12 bases outside the gene matches. The chain's CDR3 is CASSLFPDRDLLYEQYF. The CDR3 DNA reads TGTGCCAGCAGTTTATTCCCCGACAGGGACCTCCTCTACGAGCAGTACTTC.